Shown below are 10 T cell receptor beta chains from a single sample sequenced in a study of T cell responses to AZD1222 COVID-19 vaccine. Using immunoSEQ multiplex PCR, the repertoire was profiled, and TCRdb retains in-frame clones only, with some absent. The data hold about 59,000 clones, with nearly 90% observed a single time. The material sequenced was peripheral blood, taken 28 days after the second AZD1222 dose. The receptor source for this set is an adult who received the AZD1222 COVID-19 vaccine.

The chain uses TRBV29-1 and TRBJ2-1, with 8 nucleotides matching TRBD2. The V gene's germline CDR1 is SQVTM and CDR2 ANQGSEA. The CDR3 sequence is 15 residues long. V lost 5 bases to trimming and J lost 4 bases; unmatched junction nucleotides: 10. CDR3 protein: CSVLGGLGGYNEQFF. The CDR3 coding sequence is TGCAGCGTTTTGGGGGGACTAGGGGGTTACAATGAGCAGTTCTTC.

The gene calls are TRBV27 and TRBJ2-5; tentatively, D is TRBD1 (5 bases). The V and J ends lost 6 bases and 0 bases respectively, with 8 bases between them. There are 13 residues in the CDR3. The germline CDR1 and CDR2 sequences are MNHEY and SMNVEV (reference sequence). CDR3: CASRGQYQETQYF. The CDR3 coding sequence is TGTGCCAGCAGGGGGCAGTACCAAGAGACCCAGTACTTC.

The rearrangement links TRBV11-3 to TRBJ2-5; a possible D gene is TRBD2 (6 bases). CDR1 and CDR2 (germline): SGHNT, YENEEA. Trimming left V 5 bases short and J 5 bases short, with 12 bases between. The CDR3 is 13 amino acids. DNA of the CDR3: TGTGCCAGCAGCGCGGGACCGGGGGAGACCCAGTACTTC. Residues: CASSAGPGETQYF.

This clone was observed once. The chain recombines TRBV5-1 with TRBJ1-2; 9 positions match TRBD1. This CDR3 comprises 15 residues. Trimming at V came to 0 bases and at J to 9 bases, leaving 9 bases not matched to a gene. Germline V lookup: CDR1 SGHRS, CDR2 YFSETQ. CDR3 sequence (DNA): TGCGCCAGCAGCTTGGGGGACAGGGACATCCCCCGCTACACCTTC. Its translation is CASSLGDRDIPRYTF.

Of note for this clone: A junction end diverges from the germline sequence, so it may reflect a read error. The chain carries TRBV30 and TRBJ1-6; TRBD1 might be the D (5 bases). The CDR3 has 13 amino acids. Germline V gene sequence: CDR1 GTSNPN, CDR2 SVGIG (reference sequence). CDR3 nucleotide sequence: TGTGGCTGGGCGGGGGGGAATAATTCACCCCTCCACTTT. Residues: CGWAGGNNSPLHF.

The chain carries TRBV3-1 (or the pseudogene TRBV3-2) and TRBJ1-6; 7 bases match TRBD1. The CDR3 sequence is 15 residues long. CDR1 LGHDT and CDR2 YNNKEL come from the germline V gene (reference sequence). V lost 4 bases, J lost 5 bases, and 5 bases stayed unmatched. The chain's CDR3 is CASSRVQGNNSPLHF. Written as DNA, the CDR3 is TGTGCCAGCAGCCGAGTACAGGGGAATAATTCACCCCTCCACTTT.

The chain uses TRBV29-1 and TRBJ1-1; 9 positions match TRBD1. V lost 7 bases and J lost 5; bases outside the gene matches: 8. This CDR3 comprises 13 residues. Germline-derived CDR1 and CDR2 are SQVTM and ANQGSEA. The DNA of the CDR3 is TGCAGCGGGGTAACCGGGACAGGGACTGAAGCTTTCTTT. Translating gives CSGVTGTGTEAFF.

The CDR3 DNA is TGCGCCAGCAGCCAAGATATGGGACTAGCGGGCCTCTCCTACGAGCAGTACTTC. It encodes CASSQDMGLAGLSYEQYF. The rearrangement uses TRBV4-1 and TRBJ2-7, with TRBD2 identical over 12 bases. With V trimmed by 0 bases and J by 0 bases, 6 bases remained unmatched. This CDR3 is 18 amino acids long. Germline CDR1 reads MGHRA; CDR2 reads YSYEKL.

The DNA of the CDR3 is TGTGCCAGTAGTACGCAACAGGGGTTAAATCAGCCCCAGCATTTT. It encodes CASSTQQGLNQPQHF. The rearrangement uses TRBV19 and TRBJ1-5, with 7 bases matching TRBD1. The CDR3 runs 15 residues. Per the germline V gene, CDR1 is LNHDA and CDR2 is SQIVND (reference sequence). V shed 4 bases, J shed 4 bases, and the junction held 7 bases outside the gene matches.

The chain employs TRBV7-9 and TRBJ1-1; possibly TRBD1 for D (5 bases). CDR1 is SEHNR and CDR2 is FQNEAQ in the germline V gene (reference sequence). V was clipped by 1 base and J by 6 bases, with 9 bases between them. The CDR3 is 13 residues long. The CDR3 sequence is CASSLGRDAEAFF. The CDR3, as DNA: TGTGCCAGCAGCTTAGGAAGGGACGCTGAAGCTTTCTTT.